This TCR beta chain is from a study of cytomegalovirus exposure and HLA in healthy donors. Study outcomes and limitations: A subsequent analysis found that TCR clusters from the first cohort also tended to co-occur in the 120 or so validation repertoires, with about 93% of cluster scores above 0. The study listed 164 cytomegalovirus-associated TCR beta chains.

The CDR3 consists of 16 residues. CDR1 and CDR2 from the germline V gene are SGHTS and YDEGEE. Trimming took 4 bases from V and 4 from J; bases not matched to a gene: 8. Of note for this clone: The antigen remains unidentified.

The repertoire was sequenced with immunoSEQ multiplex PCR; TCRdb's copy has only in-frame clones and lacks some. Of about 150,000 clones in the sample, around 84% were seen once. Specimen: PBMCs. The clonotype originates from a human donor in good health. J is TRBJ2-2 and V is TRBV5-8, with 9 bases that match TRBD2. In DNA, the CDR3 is TGTGCCAGCAGCCCCGGGACTAGCACCAGCACCGGGGAGCTGTTTTTT. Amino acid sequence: CASSPGTSTSTGELFF.